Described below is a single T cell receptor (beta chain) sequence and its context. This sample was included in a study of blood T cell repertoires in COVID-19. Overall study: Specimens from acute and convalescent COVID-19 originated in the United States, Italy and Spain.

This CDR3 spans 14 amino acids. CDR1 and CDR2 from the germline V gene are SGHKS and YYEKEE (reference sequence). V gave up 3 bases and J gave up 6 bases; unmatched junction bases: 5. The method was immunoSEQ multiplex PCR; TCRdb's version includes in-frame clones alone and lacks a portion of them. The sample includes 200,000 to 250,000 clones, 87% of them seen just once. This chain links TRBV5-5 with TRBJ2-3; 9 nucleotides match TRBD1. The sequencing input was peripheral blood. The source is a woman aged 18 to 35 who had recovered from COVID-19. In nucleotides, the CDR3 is TGTGCCAGCAGCTCTGGACAGGGGAAGGATACGCAGTATTTT. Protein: CASSSGQGKDTQYF. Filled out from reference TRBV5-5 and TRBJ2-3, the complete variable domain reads DAGVTQSPTHLIKTRGQQVTLRCSPISGHKSVSWYQQVLGQGPQFIFQYYEKEERGRGNFPDRFSARQFPNYSSELNVNALLLGDSALYLCASSSGQGKDTQYFGPGTRLTVL.